This T cell receptor beta chain was captured in a study of T-cell memory formation after mild COVID-19. This clonotype appeared a few times. V lost 2 bases and J 4 bases, leaving 6 bases between the germline ends. This CDR3 comprises 13 residues. Germline V lookup: CDR1 WNHNN, CDR2 SYGVQD (reference sequence). TCRdb reprocessed the 5' RACE reads with MiXCR, giving one entry per CDR3 protein. The sample lists approximately 290,000 distinct CDR3 sequences; about 16% were seen once. Input material: PBMCs or a T cell subset sorted from them (not recorded which). This TCR derives from a man aged 18 to 35 who had mild COVID-19 (a few samples of this study predate the infection). Cell type and time point are not known. The rearrangement uses TRBV10-1 and TRBJ2-4; D is perhaps TRBD1 (6 bases). In DNA, the CDR3 is TGCGCCAGCAGTGAGGGACAGAAAAACATTCAGTACTTC. This encodes CASSEGQKNIQYF.